This T cell receptor (beta chain) was recorded in a study of blood T cell repertoires in COVID-19 (dated by TCRdb to about 2020). About the study as a whole: Samples covering the acute and convalescent phases of COVID-19 were provided by collaborators in the United States, Italy and Spain. The prospective study material was composed of cDNA or gDNA derived from T cells, B-cell-depleted T cells, or PBMCs. Deeply sampled blood TCRbeta repertoires from subjects exposed to, actively infected with, or recovered from COVID-19 were included in the dataset. The repertoires were made available in a free public database intended to serve as a resource for research on the immune response to SARS-CoV-2. Samples were obtained from the ongoing ImmuneRACE study (first 160 participants) and from roughly 1,300 subjects provided by 6 global collaborators. The sample metadata nearly always contained a de-identified subject ID, COVID-19 status, age in years and sex. HLA class I and class II types, where available, came from metadata supplied by the sample provider rather than from assay-based typing. Summary of the overall study and its limitations: How much clinical and demographic metadata was included differed by source and by participant, and the metadata was provided uncurated.

This clone was seen a single time. What this receptor recognizes is not known. Base qualities are not provided; no much larger clone lies one nucleotide away. In the prospective study, participants were 18 to 89 years old, resided in 25 or so geographic areas of the United States, and were enrolled through a virtual design. To assign participants to cohorts, the prospective study relied on clinical history that participants themselves reported in a screening survey and a study questionnaire. Mobile phlebotomists in the prospective study collected whole blood, serum and a nasopharyngeal or oropharyngeal swab from every participant. Over a roughly 2-month period, participants in the prospective study had the option of providing additional blood draws and questionnaires. Before DNA extraction, prospective study blood samples were shipped either frozen or at room temperature. There are 13 amino acids in the CDR3, from cysteine to phenylalanine inclusive. Kept here is only the CDR3 DNA, which spans 39 bases and is read in frame from base 1. V gives up 1 base and J gives up 7 bases, and the segment between their germline ends measures 11 bases.

TCRbeta CDR3 regions were amplified from genomic DNA using the immunoSEQ Assay, a bias-controlled multiplex PCR. Under the source paper's analysis protocol: Nucleated cell counts per sample were estimated from amplification of reference gene primers within the assay. Sequence reads were collapsed and filtered to measure the absolute abundance of every unique TCRbeta CDR3 rearrangement. Productive Simpson clonality was computed per sample as the square root of Simpson's diversity index over productive rearrangements. Entries here come from immuneACCESS through TCRdb and include only in-frame sequences with V and J called. Some clones fail to appear in such tables; in the studies checked, an unresolved V gene covers under half of the shortfall, and the cause of the remainder is unknown. The V and J calls and clone size come from that table; D and trimming were worked out from the DNA. The sample contains roughly 250,000 clones, more than 75% of them found a single time. The top ten hold about 2.3% of the sample.

Sequencing was done on a sample of PBMCs or T cells enriched from blood (not recorded which). Here the chain combines TRBV12-3 or TRBV12-4 and TRBJ2-7, and TRBD1 may be the D gene, going by 6 matching bases. This clonotype was sampled from a woman aged 40 to 50 with acute COVID-19. The CDR3 amino acid sequence is: CASSLDRAWEQYF. Read as DNA, the sequence is TGTGCCAGCAGTTTAGACAGGGCGTGGGAGCAGTACTTC.